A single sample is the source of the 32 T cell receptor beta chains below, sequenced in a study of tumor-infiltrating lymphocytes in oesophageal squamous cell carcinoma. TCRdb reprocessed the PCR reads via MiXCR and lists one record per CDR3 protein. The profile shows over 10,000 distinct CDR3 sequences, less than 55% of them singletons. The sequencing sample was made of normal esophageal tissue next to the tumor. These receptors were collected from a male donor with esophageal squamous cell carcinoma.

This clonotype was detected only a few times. The CDR3 region is CASSPKGAANEQYF. The CDR3 DNA reads TGTGCCAGCAGCCCCAAGGGGGCGGCCAACGAGCAGTACTTC. This sequence joins TRBV7-2 and TRBJ2-3; 7 bases agree with TRBD1. The J call may be incorrect, as the DNA end agrees better with TRBJ2-7. The germline CDR1 and CDR2 sequences are SGHTA and FQGNSA. There are 14 residues in the CDR3.

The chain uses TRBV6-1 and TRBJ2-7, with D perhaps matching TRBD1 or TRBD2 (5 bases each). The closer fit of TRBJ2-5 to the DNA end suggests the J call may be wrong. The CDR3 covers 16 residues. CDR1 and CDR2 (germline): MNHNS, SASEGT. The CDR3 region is CASTRGRGRRTETQYF. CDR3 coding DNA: TGTGCCAGCACAAGAGGTCGGGGACGCAGAACAGAGACCCAGTACTTC.

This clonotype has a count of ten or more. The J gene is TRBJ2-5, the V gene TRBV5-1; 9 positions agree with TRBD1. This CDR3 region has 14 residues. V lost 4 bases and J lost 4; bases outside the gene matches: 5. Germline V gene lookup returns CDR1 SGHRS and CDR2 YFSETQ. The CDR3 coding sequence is TGCGCCAGCAGCACGGGACAGGGTGGAGAGACCCAGTACTTC. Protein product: CASSTGQGGETQYF.

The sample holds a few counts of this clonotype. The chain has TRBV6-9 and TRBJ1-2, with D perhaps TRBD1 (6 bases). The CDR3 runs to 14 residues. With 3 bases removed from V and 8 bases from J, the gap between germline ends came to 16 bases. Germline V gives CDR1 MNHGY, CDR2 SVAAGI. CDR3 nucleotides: TGTGCCAGCAGTTACCAAGGGGGGGGTGGAGGCTACACCTTC. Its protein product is CASSYQGGGGGYTF.

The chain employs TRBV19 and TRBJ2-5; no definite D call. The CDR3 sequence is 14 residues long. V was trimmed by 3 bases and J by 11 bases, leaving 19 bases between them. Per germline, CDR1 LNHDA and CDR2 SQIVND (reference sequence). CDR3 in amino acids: CASSIPGLPEEQYF. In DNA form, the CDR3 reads TGTGCCAGTAGTATCCCGGGCCTGCCTGAAGAGCAGTACTTC.

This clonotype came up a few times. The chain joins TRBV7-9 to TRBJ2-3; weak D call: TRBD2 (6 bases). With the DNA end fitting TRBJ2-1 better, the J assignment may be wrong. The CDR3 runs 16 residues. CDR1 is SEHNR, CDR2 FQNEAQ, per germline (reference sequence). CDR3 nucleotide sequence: TGTGCCAGCAGCTTAGCGCTAGCGCCCTCCTACAATGAGCAGTTCTTC. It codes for CASSLALAPSYNEQFF.

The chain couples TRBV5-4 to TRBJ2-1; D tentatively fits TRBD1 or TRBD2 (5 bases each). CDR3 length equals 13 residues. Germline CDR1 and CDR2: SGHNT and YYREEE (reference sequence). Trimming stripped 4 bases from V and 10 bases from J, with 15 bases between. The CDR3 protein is CASSRDGAYEQFF. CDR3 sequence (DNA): TGTGCCAGCAGCCGGGACGGAGCCTACGAGCAGTTCTTC.

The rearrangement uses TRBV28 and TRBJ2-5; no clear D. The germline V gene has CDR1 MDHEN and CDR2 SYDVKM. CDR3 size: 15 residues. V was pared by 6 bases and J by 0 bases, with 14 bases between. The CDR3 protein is CASRSDRSDQETQYF. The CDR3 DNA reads TGTGCCAGCAGGTCGGACCGCTCGGACCAAGAGACCCAGTACTTC.

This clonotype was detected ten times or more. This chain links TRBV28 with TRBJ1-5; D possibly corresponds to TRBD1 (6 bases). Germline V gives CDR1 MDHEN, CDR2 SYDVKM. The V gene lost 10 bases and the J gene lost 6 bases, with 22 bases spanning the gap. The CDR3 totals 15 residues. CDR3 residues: CATQTLTGRGQPQHF. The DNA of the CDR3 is TGTGCCACCCAAACCCTAACAGGGAGGGGTCAGCCCCAGCATTTT.

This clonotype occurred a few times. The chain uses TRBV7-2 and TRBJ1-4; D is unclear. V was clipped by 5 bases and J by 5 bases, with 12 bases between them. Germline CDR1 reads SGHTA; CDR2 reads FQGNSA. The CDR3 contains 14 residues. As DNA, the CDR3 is TGTGCCAGCAGCGCCCGGGATCTGAATGAAAAACTGTTTTTT. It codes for CASSARDLNEKLFF. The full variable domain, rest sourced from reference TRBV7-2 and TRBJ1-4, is GAGVSQSPSNKVTEKGKDVELRCDPISGHTALYWYRQSLGQGLEFLIYFQGNSAPDKSGLPSDRFSAERTGGSVSTLTIQRTQQEDSAVYLCASSARDLNEKLFFGSGTQLSVL.

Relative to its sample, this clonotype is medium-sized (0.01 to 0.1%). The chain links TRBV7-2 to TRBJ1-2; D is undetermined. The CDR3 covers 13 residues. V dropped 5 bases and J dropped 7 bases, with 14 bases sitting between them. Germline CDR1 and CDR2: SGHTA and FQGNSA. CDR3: CASSPYEAGGYTF. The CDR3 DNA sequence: TGTGCCAGCAGCCCTTACGAAGCGGGTGGCTACACCTTC.

DNA of the CDR3: TGTGCCAGCAGCTGGGCTAGCGGGATGAATGAGCAGTTCTTC. Protein: CASSWASGMNEQFF. This chain connects TRBV11-3 to TRBJ2-1; 9 bases align to TRBD2. Germline V CDR1 and CDR2: SGHNT, YENEEA. The CDR3 has 14 amino acids. J was trimmed by 7 bases and V by 4 bases; bases with no gene match: 5.

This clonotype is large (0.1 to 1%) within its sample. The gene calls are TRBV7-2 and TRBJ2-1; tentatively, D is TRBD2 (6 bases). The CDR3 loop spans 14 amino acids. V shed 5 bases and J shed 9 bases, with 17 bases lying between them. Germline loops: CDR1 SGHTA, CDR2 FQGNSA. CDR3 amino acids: CASSPDSGSGEQFF. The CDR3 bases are TGTGCCAGCAGCCCAGACAGCGGGTCTGGTGAGCAGTTCTTC.

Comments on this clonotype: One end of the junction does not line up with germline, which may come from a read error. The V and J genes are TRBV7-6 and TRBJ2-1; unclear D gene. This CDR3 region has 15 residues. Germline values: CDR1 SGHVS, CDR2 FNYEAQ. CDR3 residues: CVSSLRAVAYNEQFF. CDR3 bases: TGTGTCAGCAGCTTAAGGGCTGTCGCCTACAATGAGCAGTTCTTC.

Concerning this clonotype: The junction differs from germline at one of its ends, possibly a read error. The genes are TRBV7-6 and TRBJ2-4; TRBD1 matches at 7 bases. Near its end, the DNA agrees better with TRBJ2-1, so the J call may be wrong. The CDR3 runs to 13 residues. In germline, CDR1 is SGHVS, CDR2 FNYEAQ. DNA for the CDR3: TGTGCTAGCAGCTCGGACAGGAACAATGAGCAGTTCTTC. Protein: CASSSDRNNEQFF.

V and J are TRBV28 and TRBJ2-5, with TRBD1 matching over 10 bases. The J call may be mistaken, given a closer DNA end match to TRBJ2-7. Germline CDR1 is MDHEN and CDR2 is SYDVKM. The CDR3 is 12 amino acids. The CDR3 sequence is CASWTGGYEQYF. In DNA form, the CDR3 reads TGTGCCAGCTGGACAGGGGGCTACGAGCAGTACTTC.

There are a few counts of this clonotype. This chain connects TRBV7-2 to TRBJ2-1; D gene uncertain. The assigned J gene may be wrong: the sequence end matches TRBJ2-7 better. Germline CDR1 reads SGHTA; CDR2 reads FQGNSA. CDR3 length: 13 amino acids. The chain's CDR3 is CASRAPAAYEQYF. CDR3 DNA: TGTGCCAGCAGGGCGCCGGCCGCCTACGAGCAGTACTTC.

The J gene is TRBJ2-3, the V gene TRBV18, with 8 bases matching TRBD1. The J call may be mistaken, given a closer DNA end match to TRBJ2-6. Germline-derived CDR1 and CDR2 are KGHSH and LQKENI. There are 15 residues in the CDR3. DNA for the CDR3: TGTGCCAGCTCAGTGGACAGGGCTGGGGCCAACGTCCTGACTTTC. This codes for CASSVDRAGANVLTF.

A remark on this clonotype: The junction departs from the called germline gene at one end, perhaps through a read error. The DNA for the CDR3 is TGTGCTAGCAGCTTAGTAAGGACAACATACAATGAGCAGTTCTTC. It encodes CASSLVRTTYNEQFF. The rearrangement links TRBV7-6 to TRBJ2-7, with D perhaps TRBD1 (5 bases). TRBJ2-1 matches the DNA end more closely, so the J call is doubtful. The CDR3 has 15 residues. The germline gives CDR1 SGHVS, CDR2 FNYEAQ.

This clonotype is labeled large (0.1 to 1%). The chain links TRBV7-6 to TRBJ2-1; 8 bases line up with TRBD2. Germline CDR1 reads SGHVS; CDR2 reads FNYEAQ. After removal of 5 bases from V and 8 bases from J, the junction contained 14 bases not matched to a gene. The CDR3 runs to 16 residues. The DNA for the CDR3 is TGTGCCAGCAGCCCCTCCGGCGGGAGGTTGGTGGATGAGCAGTTCTTC. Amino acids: CASSPSGGRLVDEQFF. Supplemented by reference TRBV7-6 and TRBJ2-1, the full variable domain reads GAGVSQSPRYKVTKRGQDVALRCDPISGHVSLYWYRQALGQGPEFLTYFNYEAQQDKSGLPNDRFSAERPEGSISTLTIQRTEQRDSAMYRCASSPSGGRLVDEQFFGPGTRLTVL.

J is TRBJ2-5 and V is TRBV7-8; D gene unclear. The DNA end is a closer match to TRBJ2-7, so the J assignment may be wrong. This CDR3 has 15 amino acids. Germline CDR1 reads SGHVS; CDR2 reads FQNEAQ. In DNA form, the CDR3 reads TGTGCCAGCAGCTTAGCAGGACGGACCTCCTACGAGCAGTACTTC. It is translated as CASSLAGRTSYEQYF.

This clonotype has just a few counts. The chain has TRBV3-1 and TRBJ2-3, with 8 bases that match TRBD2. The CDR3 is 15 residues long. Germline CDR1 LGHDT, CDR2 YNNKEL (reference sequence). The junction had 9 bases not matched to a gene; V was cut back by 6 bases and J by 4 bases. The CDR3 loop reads CASRDRAGDADTQYF. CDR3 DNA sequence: TGTGCCAGCAGAGATCGAGCGGGGGACGCAGATACGCAGTATTTT.

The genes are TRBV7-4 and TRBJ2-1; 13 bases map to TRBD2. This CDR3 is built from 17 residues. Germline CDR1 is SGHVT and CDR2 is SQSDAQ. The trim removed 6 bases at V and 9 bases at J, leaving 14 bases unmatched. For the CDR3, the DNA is TGTGCCAGCAGTTACTACCCGGGACTAGCGGGATTGAGTGAGCAGTTCTTC. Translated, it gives CASSYYPGLAGLSEQFF.

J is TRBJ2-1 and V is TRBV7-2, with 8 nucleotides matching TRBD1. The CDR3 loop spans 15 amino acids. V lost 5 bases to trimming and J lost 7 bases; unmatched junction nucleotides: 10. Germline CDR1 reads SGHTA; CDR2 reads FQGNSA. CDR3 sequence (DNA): TGTGCCAGCAGCCTAATACCGGGACAGGCGAATGAGCAGTTCTTC. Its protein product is CASSLIPGQANEQFF.

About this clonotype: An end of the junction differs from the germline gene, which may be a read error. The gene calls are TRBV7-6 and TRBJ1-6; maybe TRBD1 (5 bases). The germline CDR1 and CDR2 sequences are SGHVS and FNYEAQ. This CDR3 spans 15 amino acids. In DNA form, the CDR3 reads TGTGCCAGCAGCTTAGAACTAGCGGGAGCGGGGGAGCAGTACTTT. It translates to CASSLELAGAGEQYF.

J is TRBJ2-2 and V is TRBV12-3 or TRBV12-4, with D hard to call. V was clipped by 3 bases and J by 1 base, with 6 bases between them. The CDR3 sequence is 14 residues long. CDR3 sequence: CASSFSRNTGELFF. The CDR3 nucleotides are TGTGCCAGCAGTTTCAGTAGGAACACCGGGGAGCTGTTTTTT.

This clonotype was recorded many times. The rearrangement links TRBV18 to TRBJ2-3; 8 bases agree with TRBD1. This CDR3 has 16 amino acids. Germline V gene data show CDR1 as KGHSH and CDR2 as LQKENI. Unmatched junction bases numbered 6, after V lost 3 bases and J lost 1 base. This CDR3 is CASSPTMTGGTDTQYF. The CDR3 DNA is TGTGCCAGCTCACCGACGATGACAGGGGGCACAGATACGCAGTATTTT.

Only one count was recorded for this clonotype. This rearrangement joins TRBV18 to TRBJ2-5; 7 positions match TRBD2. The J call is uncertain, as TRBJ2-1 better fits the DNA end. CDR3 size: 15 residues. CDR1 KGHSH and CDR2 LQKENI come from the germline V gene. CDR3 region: CASSLSAGENSEQFF. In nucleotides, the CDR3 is TGTGCCAGCTCACTTTCTGCGGGAGAGAACAGTGAGCAGTTCTTC.

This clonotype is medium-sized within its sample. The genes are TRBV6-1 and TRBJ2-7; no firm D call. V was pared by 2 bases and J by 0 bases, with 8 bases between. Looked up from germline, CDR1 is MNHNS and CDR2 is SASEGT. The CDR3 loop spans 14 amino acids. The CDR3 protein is CASSEIQSSYEQYF. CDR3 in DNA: TGTGCCAGCAGTGAAATTCAGAGCTCCTACGAGCAGTACTTC.

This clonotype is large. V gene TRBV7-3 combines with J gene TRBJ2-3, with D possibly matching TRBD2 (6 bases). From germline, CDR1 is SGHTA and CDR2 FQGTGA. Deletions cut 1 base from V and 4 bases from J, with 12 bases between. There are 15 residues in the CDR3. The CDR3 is CASSLSGPGADTQYF. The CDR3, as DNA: TGTGCCAGCAGCTTAAGTGGCCCGGGGGCAGATACGCAGTATTTT.

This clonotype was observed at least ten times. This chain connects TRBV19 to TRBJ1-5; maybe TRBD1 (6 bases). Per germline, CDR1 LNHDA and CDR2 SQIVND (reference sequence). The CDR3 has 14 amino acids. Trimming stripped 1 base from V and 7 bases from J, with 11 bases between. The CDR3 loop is CASSIVVQGQPQHF. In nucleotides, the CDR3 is TGTGCCAGTAGTATAGTGGTTCAGGGGCAGCCCCAGCATTTT.

CDR3 sequence: CASSPSGGSASNEQFF. The CDR3 DNA is TGTGCCAGCAGTCCGTCCGGCGGTAGCGCGAGCAATGAGCAGTTCTTC. V gene TRBV28 combines with J gene TRBJ2-1; maybe TRBD2 (5 bases). The V end lost 5 bases, the J end lost 6 bases, and 20 bases lay between the germline ends. The CDR3 runs to 16 residues. The germline V gene encodes CDR1 MDHEN and CDR2 SYDVKM.